The subject of this entry is one T cell receptor beta chain. Its antigen is unidentified. Brentuximab vedotin exposure varied among the patients, all of whom had relapsed after autologous stem cell transplantation. Reported best responses ranged across complete response, partial response or progressive disease. This sample stems from a study of PD-1 blockade in classical Hodgkin lymphoma. At the level of the study: It was nivolumab at 3 mg/kg, given intravenously every 2 weeks, that patients received. Study-wide results and limits: Healthy donors were reported to have higher baseline TCR diversity than newly diagnosed patients. Possible causes of repertoire differences, disease activity or prior therapy, remain undefined.

Assay used: immunoSEQ multiplex PCR; TCRdb lists only in-frame clones, some missing. The table shows approximately 160,000 clones, with just under 80% occurring only once. The receptor comes from a human donor with classical Hodgkin lymphoma. Sequencing was performed on peripheral blood mononuclear cells (PBMCs), taken before the second cycle of nivolumab.

In DNA, the CDR3 is TGTGCCAGCAGTTTCCCTCCGGGACAGTGCAATCAGCCCCAGCATTTT. Encoded protein: CASSFPPGQCNQPQHF. The chain uses TRBV27 and TRBJ1-5, with 7 bases identical to TRBD1. Germline V CDR1 and CDR2: MNHEY, SMNVEV (reference sequence). There are 16 residues in the CDR3. V trimming: 3 bases; J trimming: 2 bases; junction bases outside the gene matches: 7.